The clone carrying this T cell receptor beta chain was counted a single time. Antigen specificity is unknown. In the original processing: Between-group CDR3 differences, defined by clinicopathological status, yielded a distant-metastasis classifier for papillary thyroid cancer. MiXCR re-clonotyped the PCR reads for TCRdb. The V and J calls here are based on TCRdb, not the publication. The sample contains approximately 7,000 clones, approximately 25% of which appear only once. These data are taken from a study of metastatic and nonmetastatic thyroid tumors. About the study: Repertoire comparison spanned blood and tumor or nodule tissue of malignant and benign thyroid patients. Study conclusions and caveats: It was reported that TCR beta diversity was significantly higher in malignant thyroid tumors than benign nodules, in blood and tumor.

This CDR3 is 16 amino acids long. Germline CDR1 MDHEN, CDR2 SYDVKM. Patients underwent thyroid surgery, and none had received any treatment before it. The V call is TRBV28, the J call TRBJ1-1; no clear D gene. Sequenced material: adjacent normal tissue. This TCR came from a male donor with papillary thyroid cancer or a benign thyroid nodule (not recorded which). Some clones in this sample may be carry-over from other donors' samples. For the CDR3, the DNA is TGTGGGTGGAGGTCCTTGGCCCAGGCGGGGAACACTGAAGCTTTCTTT. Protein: CGWRSLAQAGNTEAFF.